This is a list of T cell receptor beta chains from one sample in a study of T-cell reconstitution after alpha-beta-depleted transplantation in children. TCRdb recomputed calls from the PCR reads with MiXCR, one row per CDR3 protein. The sample has about a million distinct CDR3 sequences, about 26% seen once. The source material was PBMCs, mostly from graft donor cells, sampled 360 days after TCRalphabeta/CD19-depleted stem cell transplant. Every receptor here comes from a boy younger than two who had a stem cell transplant for SCID, so the T cells may come from the graft donor. The CDR3 runs from the conserved cysteine through the conserved F or W. A D gene is named only where the DNA matches it firmly. A clone size is listed for some rows: how often the clone was seen (once, few, many), or a class if it is expanded.

d_call	clone_size	v_call	j_call	cdr3_nt	cdr3_aa
-	few	TRBV10-3	TRBJ1-2	TGTGCCATCAGTGACGGCGGAGGGGGTTGGAATGGCTACACCTTC	CAISDGGGGWNGYTF
TRBD2	-	TRBV5-1	TRBJ2-3	TGCGCCAGCAGCTTGGAAGTAGCGGGGGGGCCGGCAGATACGCAGTATTTT	CASSLEVAGGPADTQYF
-	few	TRBV7-2	TRBJ2-5	TGTGCCAGCAGCTTAGTGGGACCCCCCGCGGAGACCCAGTACTTC	CASSLVGPPAETQYF
TRBD1	many	TRBV28	TRBJ1-2	TGTGCCAGCAGTTTACCGGGACAGGGGGTGATTGACTATGGCTACACCTTC	CASSLPGQGVIDYGYTF
-	few	TRBV5-6	TRBJ2-7	TGTGCCAGCAGCTTTGGGGGGCGCGTCTACGAGCAGTACTTC	CASSFGGRVYEQYF
TRBD2	-	TRBV20-1	TRBJ2-3	TGCAGTGCTGGTACTAGCGGAAACACAGATACGCAGTATTTT	CSAGTSGNTDTQYF
TRBD2	once	TRBV24-1	TRBJ2-3	TGTGCCACCAGTAACGAGCGGGGGGTCACAGATACGCAGTATTTT	CATSNERGVTDTQYF
-	-	TRBV12-3/TRBV12-4	TRBJ2-3	TGTGCCAGCAGTTTTTCGGGCCTAGCTACAGATACGCAGTATTTT	CASSFSGLATDTQYF
-	few	TRBV19	TRBJ1-2	TGTGCCAGTAGTATAGATCTACATAATGGCTACACCTTC	CASSIDLHNGYTF
-	few	TRBV6-2/TRBV6-3	TRBJ2-7	TGTGCCAGCACCGGGCGCATGCTGCGTTTGGGGTGCCCGGGACAAAATTTGTACGAGCAGTACTTC	CASTGRMLRLGCPGQNLYEQYF
-	-	TRBV6-2/TRBV6-3	TRBJ1-5	TGTGCCAGCAGTTATAGGGGACGCGGTCAGCCCCAGCATTTT	CASSYRGRGQPQHF
TRBD2	-	TRBV7-6	TRBJ2-2	TGTGCCAGCAGCTTAACGACTAGCGGGGGGCCTCTTAACACCGGGGAGCTGTTTTTT	CASSLTTSGGPLNTGELFF
TRBD1	-	TRBV3-1	TRBJ1-4	TGTGCCAGCAGCCGGGCCCGCAGGGGGGGGAGTAATGAAAAACTGTTTTTT	CASSRARRGGSNEKLFF
TRBD2	-	TRBV4-3	TRBJ2-1	TGCGCCAGCAGCCAAGAAAAGGGGAGCGGGGGGTATAATGAGCAGTTCTTC	CASSQEKGSGGYNEQFF
TRBD1	-	TRBV4-2	TRBJ2-6	TGTGCCAGCAGTCGGACAGGGGGCTTAGCCGGCTCTGGGGCCAACGTCCTGACTTTC	CASSRTGGLAGSGANVLTF
-	-	TRBV9	TRBJ2-3	TGTGCCAGCAGCGTCGCCGACAGACGCACAGATACGCAGTATTTT	CASSVADRRTDTQYF
TRBD2	few	TRBV12-3/TRBV12-4	TRBJ2-3	TGTGCCAGCAGTCCGGGACTAGGCCCAGATACGCAGTATTTT	CASSPGLGPDTQYF
-	-	TRBV10-3	TRBJ2-7	TGTGCCATCAGCACCGTCCGGGGCGAGCAGTACTTC	CAISTVRGEQYF
TRBD1	-	TRBV4-3	TRBJ2-7	TGCGCCAGCAGCCAAGAGCCGGGACAGGGGCCTTTCGAGCAGTACTTC	CASSQEPGQGPFEQYF
-	-	TRBV29-1	TRBJ2-1	TGCAGCGCTGACAGGTTCGATGAGCAGTTCTTC	CSADRFDEQFF
-	few	TRBV5-5	TRBJ2-1	TGTGCCAGCAGCTTGGGTTCGTTAGGGGCTGAGCAGTTCTTC	CASSLGSLGAEQFF
TRBD2	-	TRBV28	TRBJ2-5	TGTGCCAGCAGTTTATTTGGACTAGCGGGGGAGACCCAGTACTTC	CASSLFGLAGETQYF
-	few	TRBV6-1	TRBJ2-3	TGTGCCAGCGGAGGGGGCAGGGCCACTGGAAATACGCAGTATTTT	CASGGGRATGNTQYF
-	few	TRBV7-2	TRBJ1-1	TGTGCCAGCAGCCTCCAACCCCCGGGAACCCCCTATGGAGCTTTCTTT	CASSLQPPGTPYGAFF
TRBD2	-	TRBV7-3	TRBJ2-1	TGTGCCAGCAGCTTAGTAGCGGGGGGGCCTGGTGGTGAGCAGTTCTTC	CASSLVAGGPGGEQFF
TRBD1	-	TRBV13	TRBJ2-7	TGTGCCAGCAGCTTAGAAACAGGGGGCAACCACGAGCAGTACTTC	CASSLETGGNHEQYF
TRBD2	-	TRBV6-1	TRBJ2-7	TGTGCCAGCCGGACTAGCGGTTCGAGGGACGAGCAGTACTTC	CASRTSGSRDEQYF
TRBD2	-	TRBV10-3	TRBJ2-7	TGTGCCATCAGTGAGGTAGCGGGTGTTTACGAGCAGTACTTC	CAISEVAGVYEQYF
-	few	TRBV7-9	TRBJ2-1	TGTGCCAGCAGCTGGATTCACAATGAGCAGTTCTTC	CASSWIHNEQFF
-	-	TRBV11-2	TRBJ2-6	TGTGCCAGCAGCTTACTCTCCAGGGCGCGGGGGCGTGGGGCCAACGTCCTGACTTTC	CASSLLSRARGRGANVLTF
-	few	TRBV12-3/TRBV12-4	TRBJ2-5	TGTGCCAGCAGTTTATGGTCCGGGGAGACCCAGTACTTC	CASSLWSGETQYF
-	-	TRBV6-5	TRBJ2-3	TGTGCCAGCAGTTACGAGGGGGGGGGAAACACAGATACGCAGTATTTT	CASSYEGGGNTDTQYF
TRBD2	-	TRBV28	TRBJ2-7	TGTGCCAGCAGTTATGGACTAGTGTACGAGCAGTACTTC	CASSYGLVYEQYF
TRBD1	-	TRBV19	TRBJ2-5	TGTGCCAGTAGTATCGGGACAGGGGGCGCGAAGACCCAGTACTTC	CASSIGTGGAKTQYF
-	-	TRBV5-1	TRBJ2-7	TGCGCCAGCAGCTCCAGGCAGCTCTGCGAGCAGTACTTC	CASSSRQLCEQYF
-	few	TRBV11-1	TRBJ2-2	TGTGCCAGCAGCTTAAGCCGGCTAAAGAACACCGGGGAGCTGTTTTTT	CASSLSRLKNTGELFF
-	once	TRBV4-1	TRBJ1-1	TGCGCCAGCAGCACACAGAGGGGTCTGGGCACTGAAGCTTTCTTT	CASSTQRGLGTEAFF
-	-	TRBV20-1	TRBJ1-2	TGCAGTGCTAGAGATCCCAAAGTTACCCCTAACTATGGCTACACCTTC	CSARDPKVTPNYGYTF
-	once	TRBV4-2	TRBJ2-5	TGTGCCAGCAGCCAAGAAGGGCAGTTGGGGACCCAGTACTTC	CASSQEGQLGTQYF
-	-	TRBV4-1	TRBJ1-2	TGCGCCAGCAGCCCTCGCGAGCTGGGCTATGGCTACACCTTC	CASSPRELGYGYTF
-	few	TRBV10-1	TRBJ2-7	TGCGCCAGCAGTGAGTCTCATTTGGGGGACGAGCAGTACTTC	CASSESHLGDEQYF
TRBD1	-	TRBV20-1	TRBJ2-5	TGCAGTGTACCGGACAGGTCGCAAGAGACCCAGTACTTC	CSVPDRSQETQYF